This TCR beta chain was sequenced for a study of OX40 agonist ivuxolimab in advanced cancers. As for the study more broadly: Ivuxolimab was a fully human IgG2 agonistic monoclonal antibody targeting the costimulatory receptor OX40 (CD134). Partial responses occurred in three dose-escalation patients, of whom one had hepatocellular carcinoma and two had cutaneous melanoma. The paper reports the monotherapy dose-escalation portion (N of about 50 patients) of the phase I ivuxolimab trial. Intravenous ivuxolimab was administered to patients every 2 weeks at six dose levels: 0.01, 0.1, 0.3, 1.5, 3 and 10 mg/kg. In the dose-escalation cohort, 70% to 90% of patients were male, and the mean age was roughly 60 years with a range of roughly 20 to 85. Among the approximately 50 dose-escalation patients, about 19 had hepatocellular carcinoma, about 15 melanoma, 9 renal cell carcinoma and 9 head and neck cancer. The purpose of peripheral TCRbeta sequencing was to test whether ivuxolimab changed TCR sequence diversity and led to clonal T-cell expansion. Patients were allowed to have had prior anti-PD-1, anti-PD-L1 or anti-CTLA-4 therapy, and roughly two fifths of the dose-escalation patients had been treated with checkpoint inhibitors. Study-wide conclusions, independent of this receptor: Low levels of normalized T-cell clonal expansion were also shown by some nonresponding patients. At doses of 0.1 to 3.0 mg/kg, clonal expansion of both CD4+ and CD8+ blood T cells was observed from baseline to week 6. In the 0.1-3.0 mg/kg groups, partial responders were among the patients with the lowest normalized peripheral clonal expansion, particularly in CD8+ T cells. On average, CD8+ T cells showed more expanded clones than CD4+ T cells after ivuxolimab. Antigen specificity was not determined for the clonally expanded peripheral T cells.

Sequences MNHEY (CDR1) and SMNVEV (CDR2) are obtained from the germline V gene (reference sequence). The CDR3 measures 13 amino acids from cysteine to phenylalanine. Left in the record is the CDR3 DNA by itself, 39 bases read in frame from the first base. Relative to germline, V is 7 bases shorter and J is 6 bases shorter, with 12 bases between their ends. Genomic DNA was extracted from sorted cells for sequencing of the TCRbeta CDR3 region. The immunoSEQ Assay was used for sequencing of TCRbeta CDR3 regions. What TCRdb holds here is the immuneACCESS table cut down to in-frame rearrangements. Part of the clones is not present; checked against another copy, under half of the missing clones reflect an unresolved V gene, and the others are unexplained. The sample table holds 20,000 or so clones, of which roughly four fifths were seen once. The biggest ten clones account for 44% of the sample. The trial excluded patients who had a history of autoimmune disease or were on systemic immunosuppression. Peripheral blood for TCR sequencing was collected from all dose cohorts at baseline, on cycle 4 day 1, and on cycle 7 day 1. The samples were drawn from a first-in-human, open-label, multicenter phase I dose-escalation trial of ivuxolimab. Adults with locally advanced or metastatic melanoma, renal cell, hepatocellular, or head and neck squamous cell carcinoma were enrolled in the trial. Before TCR sequencing, CD4+ and CD8+ T cells were separately sorted from peripheral blood.

A remark on this clone: Its antigen is currently not known. No much larger clonotype is one base removed from it; base qualities were not supplied.

The receptor chain draws on TRBV27 and TRBJ2-2; the D segment may tentatively be TRBD1 or TRBD2, each giving 5 matched bases. The sequence came from an adult with an advanced solid tumor such as melanoma, head and neck, liver or kidney cancer. The material was CD4+ or CD8+ T cells sorted from blood, obtained in a trial of the OX40 agonist ivuxolimab. The nucleotides are TGTGCCAGCACTCCGGGACGTTCCGGGGAGCTGTTTTTT. Translated, it gives CASTPGRSGELFF.